A selection of T cell receptor beta chains follows, all from one sample in a study of T cells in Graves' hyperthyroidism and ophthalmopathy. Using its own MiXCR run on the multiplex PCR reads, TCRdb lists one record per CDR3 protein. The sample holds under 800,000 distinct CDR3 sequences, 14% seen once. The specimen sequenced was blood. Receptors originate from a woman aged 18-35 years with Graves' hyperthyroidism. The CDR3 runs from the conserved cysteine through the conserved F or W. Not all rows give a size; the values are once, few, many and, for expanded clones, a class.

size: many; V: TRBV6-1; CDR3: CASWDRANYEQYF
size: many; V: TRBV2; CDR3: CASIPLAGGPEQFF
size: few; V: TRBV4-2; CDR3: CASSQGQEYSGNTIYF
size: many; V: TRBV28; CDR3: CASSPGLAGGSYEQYF
size: many; V: TRBV2; CDR3: CASSGQGGNQPQHF
size: -; V: TRBV6-5; CDR3: CASSYSRGRGETQYF
size: many; V: TRBV12-5; CDR3: CASGASRPDSHNEQFF
size: many; V: TRBV7-9; CDR3: CASSSWTGAYEQYF
size: few; V: TRBV24-1; CDR3: CATRKLGRGPLSGGYTF
size: -; V: TRBV7-9; CDR3: CASRGPVSEQYF
size: many; V: TRBV18; CDR3: CASSPSGVYNEQFF
size: -; V: TRBV6-2/TRBV6-3; CDR3: CASSYSAFRGVTEAFF
size: few; V: TRBV3-1; CDR3: CASSPLLSLGEAFF
size: -; V: TRBV3-1; CDR3: CASSQDDPRYERYNEQFF
size: many; V: TRBV7-2; CDR3: CASSPDSGYSYEQYF
size: many; V: TRBV20-1; CDR3: CSARDTQIAAQETQYF
size: -; V: TRBV29-1; CDR3: CSVDSRQGGKTQYF
size: few; V: TRBV19; CDR3: CASTARTGIKGEQFF
size: few; V: TRBV27; CDR3: CASSSGSFSGELFF
size: -; V: TRBV6-1; CDR3: CATSRGGGRGEQYF
size: many; V: TRBV27; CDR3: CASRPQGLANYGYTF
size: many; V: TRBV7-9; CDR3: CASSLGQGDHEQYF
size: many; V: TRBV7-2; CDR3: CASSLEAGGYEQYF
size: few; V: TRBV7-9; CDR3: CASRSGHPQGWDF
size: -; V: TRBV4-1; CDR3: CASSQERRRTYEQYF
size: few; V: TRBV4-3; CDR3: CASSQSFNSPLHF
size: -; V: TRBV5-1; CDR3: CASSLVAGSTHSPLHF
size: many; V: TRBV6-5; CDR3: CASSYGTGYRGNTEAFF
size: many; V: TRBV2; CDR3: CASSEVRGGQETQYF
size: -; V: TRBV19; CDR3: CASSKLGLFSSMNTEAFF
size: -; V: TRBV14; CDR3: CASSQAGALPDTQYF
size: many; V: TRBV7-2; CDR3: CASSLFSGRSDTQYF
size: many; V: TRBV12-3/TRBV12-4; CDR3: CASTQRTDTQYF
size: many; V: TRBV20-1; CDR3: CSARISGPYNEQFF
size: -; V: TRBV5-4; CDR3: CASSLVPMLKVQFF
size: -; V: TRBV7-8; CDR3: CASSWGGRGQYF
size: few; V: TRBV27; CDR3: CASSSHGKPGNQPQHF
size: many; V: TRBV10-1; CDR3: CATRAQGGYTQYF
size: many; V: TRBV12-3/TRBV12-4; CDR3: CASSSNGAGNGEKLFF
size: many; V: TRBV12-3/TRBV12-4; CDR3: CASSWSRPRGEQFF
size: -; V: TRBV4-3; CDR3: CASSQEIGTNTEAFF